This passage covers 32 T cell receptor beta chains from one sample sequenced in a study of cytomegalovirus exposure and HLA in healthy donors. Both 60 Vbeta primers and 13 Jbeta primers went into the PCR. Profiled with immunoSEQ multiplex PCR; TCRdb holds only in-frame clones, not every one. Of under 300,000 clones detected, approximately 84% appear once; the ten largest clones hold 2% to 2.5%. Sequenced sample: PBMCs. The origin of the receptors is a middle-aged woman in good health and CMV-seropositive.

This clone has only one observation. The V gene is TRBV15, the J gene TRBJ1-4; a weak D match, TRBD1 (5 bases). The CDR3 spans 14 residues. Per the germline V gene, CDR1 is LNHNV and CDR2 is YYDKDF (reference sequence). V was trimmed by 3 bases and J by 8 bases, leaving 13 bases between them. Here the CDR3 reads CATSRDILGEKLFF. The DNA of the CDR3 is TGTGCCACCAGCAGGGACATCCTCGGAGAAAAACTGTTTTTT.

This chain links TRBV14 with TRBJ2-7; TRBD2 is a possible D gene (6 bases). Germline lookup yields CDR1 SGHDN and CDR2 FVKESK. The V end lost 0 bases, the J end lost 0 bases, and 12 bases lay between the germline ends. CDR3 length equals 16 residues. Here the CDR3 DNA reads TGTGCCAGCAGCCAAGATCGGGGGACTTTCTCCTACGAGCAGTACTTC. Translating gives CASSQDRGTFSYEQYF.

This CDR3 is CASSDPGGGVWAGELFF. Here the CDR3 DNA reads TGTGCCAGCAGTGACCCCGGGGGAGGGGTTTGGGCCGGGGAGCTGTTTTTT. The chain carries TRBV28 and TRBJ2-2; 7 nucleotides line up with TRBD2. CDR1 and CDR2 from the germline V gene are MDHEN and SYDVKM. The CDR3 covers 17 residues. The J segment lost 6 bases and the V segment lost 5 bases, leaving 15 bases of the junction unmatched. Full variable domain (outside the CDR3, taken from reference TRBV28 and TRBJ2-2): DVKVTQSSRYLVKRTGEKVFLECVQDMDHENMFWYRQDPGLGLRLIYFSYDVKMKEKGDIPEGYSVSREKKERFSLILESASTNQTSMYLCASSDPGGGVWAGELFFGEGSRLTVL.

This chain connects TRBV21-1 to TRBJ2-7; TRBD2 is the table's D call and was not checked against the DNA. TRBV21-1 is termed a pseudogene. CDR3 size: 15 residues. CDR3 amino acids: CASSIRPGVGYEQYF. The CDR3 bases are TGTGCCAGCAGCATCCGGCCGGGAGTCGGGTACGAGCAGTACTTC.

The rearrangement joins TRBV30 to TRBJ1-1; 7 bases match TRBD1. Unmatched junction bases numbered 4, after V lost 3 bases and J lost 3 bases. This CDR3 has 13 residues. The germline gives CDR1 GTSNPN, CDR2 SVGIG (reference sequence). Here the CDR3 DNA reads TGTGCCTGGAGCCACAGGGGAGACACTGAAGCTTTCTTT. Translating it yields CAWSHRGDTEAFF.

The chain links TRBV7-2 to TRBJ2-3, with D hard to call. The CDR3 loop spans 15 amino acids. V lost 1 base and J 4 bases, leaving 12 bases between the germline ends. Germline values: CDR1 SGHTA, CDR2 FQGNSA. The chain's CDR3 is CASSLEGTAADTQYF. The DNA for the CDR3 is TGTGCCAGCAGCTTAGAAGGCACGGCGGCAGATACGCAGTATTTT.

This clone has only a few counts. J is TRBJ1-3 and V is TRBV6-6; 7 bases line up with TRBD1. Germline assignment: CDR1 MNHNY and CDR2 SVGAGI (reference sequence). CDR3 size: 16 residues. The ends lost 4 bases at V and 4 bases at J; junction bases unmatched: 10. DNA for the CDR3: TGTGCCAGCAGTTTCACCACGGGACAGAGGGGAAACACCATATATTTT. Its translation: CASSFTTGQRGNTIYF.

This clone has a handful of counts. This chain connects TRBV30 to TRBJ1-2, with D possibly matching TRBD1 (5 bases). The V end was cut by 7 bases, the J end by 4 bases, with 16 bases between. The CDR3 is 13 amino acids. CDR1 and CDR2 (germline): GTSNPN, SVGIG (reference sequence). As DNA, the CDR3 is TGTGCCTCACCGGTGGCAGGGCTCTATGGCTACACCTTC. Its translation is CASPVAGLYGYTF.

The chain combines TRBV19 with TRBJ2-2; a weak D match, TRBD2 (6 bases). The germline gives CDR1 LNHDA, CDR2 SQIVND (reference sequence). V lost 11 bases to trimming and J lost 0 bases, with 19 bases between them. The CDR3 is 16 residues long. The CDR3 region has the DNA TGTGCCTCCGGACGGCGGGAAAACGCGAACACCGGGGAGCTGTTTTTT. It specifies CASGRRENANTGELFF.

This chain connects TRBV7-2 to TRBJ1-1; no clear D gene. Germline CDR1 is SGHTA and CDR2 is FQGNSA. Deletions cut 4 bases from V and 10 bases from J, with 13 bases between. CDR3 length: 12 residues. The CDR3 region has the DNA TGTGCCAGCAGCTCAAGCGGGCCGACAGCTTTCTTT. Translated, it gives CASSSSGPTAFF. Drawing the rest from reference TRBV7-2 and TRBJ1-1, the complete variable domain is GAGVSQSPSNKVTEKGKDVELRCDPISGHTALYWYRQSLGQGLEFLIYFQGNSAPDKSGLPSDRFSAERTGGSVSTLTIQRTQQEDSAVYLCASSSSGPTAFFGQGTRLTVV.

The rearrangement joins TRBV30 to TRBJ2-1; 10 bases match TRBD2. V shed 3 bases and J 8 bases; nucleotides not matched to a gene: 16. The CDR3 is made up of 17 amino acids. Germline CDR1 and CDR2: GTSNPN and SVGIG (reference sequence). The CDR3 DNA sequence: TGTGCCTGGAGGGTCGGGTTGGCTAGCGGGACTAGCGATGAGCAGTTCTTC. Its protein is CAWRVGLASGTSDEQFF.

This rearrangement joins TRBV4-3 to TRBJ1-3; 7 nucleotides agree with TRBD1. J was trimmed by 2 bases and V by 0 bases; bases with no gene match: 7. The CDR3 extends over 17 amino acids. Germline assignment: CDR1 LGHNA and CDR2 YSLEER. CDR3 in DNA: TGCGCCAGCAGCCAAGATACTGGGACAGCAGCTGGAAACACCATATATTTT. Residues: CASSQDTGTAAGNTIYF.

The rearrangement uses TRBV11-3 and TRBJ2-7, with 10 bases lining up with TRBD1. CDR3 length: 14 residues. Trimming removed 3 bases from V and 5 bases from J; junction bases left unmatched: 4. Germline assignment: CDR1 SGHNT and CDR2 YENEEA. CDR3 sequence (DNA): TGTGCCAGCAGCTTTCTGACAGGGGGCCACGAGCAGTACTTC. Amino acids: CASSFLTGGHEQYF.

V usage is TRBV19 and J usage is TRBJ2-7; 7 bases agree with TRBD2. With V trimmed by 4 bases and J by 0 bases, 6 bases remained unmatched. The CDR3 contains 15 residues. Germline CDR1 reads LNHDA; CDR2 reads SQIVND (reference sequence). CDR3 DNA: TGTGCCAGTAGTAGAGCGGGGAAAAGCTCCTACGAGCAGTACTTC. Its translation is CASSRAGKSSYEQYF.

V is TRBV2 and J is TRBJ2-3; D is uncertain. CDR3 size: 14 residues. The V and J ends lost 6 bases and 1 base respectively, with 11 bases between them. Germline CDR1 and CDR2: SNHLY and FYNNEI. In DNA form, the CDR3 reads TGTGCCAGCAGGGTTTCCTCAGGCACAGATACGCAGTATTTT. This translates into CASRVSSGTDTQYF.

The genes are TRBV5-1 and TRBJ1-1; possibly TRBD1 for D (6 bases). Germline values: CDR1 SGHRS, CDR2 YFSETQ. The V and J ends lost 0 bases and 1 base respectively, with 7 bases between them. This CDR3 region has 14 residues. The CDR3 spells CASSLVGANTEAFF. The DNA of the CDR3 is TGCGCCAGCAGCTTGGTGGGGGCGAACACTGAAGCTTTCTTT.

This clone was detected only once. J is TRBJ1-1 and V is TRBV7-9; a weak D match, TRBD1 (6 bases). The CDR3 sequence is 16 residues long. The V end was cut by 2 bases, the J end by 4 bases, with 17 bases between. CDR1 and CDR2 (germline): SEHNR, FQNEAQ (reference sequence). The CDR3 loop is CASSLYSGGRGTEAFF. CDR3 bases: TGTGCCAGCAGCTTATATTCCGGGGGGCGAGGCACTGAAGCTTTCTTT. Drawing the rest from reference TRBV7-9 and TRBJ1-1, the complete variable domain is DTGVSQNPRHKITKRGQNVTFRCDPISEHNRLYWYRQTLGQGPEFLTYFQNEAQLEKSRLLSDRFSAERPKGSFSTLEIQRTEQGDSAMYLCASSLYSGGRGTEAFFGQGTRLTVV.

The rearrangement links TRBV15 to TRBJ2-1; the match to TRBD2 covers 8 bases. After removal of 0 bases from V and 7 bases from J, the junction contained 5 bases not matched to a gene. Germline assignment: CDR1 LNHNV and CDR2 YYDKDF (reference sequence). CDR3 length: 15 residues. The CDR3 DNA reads TGTGCCACCAGCAGAGATAGCGGGACCGGGAATGAGCAGTTCTTC. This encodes CATSRDSGTGNEQFF.

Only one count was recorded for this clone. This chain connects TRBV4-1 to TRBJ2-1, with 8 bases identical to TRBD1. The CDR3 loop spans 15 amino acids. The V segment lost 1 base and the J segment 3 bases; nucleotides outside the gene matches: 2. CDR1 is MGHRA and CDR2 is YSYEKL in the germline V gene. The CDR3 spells CASSQADRVYNEQFF. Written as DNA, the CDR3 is TGCGCCAGCAGCCAAGCGGACAGGGTCTACAATGAGCAGTTCTTC.

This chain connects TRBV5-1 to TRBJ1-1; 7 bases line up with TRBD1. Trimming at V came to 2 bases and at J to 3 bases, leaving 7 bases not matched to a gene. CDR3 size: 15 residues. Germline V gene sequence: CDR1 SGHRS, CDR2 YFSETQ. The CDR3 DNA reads TGCGCCAGCAGCTTAGGGACAGATAAATACACTGAAGCTTTCTTT. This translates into CASSLGTDKYTEAFF. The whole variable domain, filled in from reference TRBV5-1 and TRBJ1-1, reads KAGVTQTPRYLIKTRGQQVTLSCSPISGHRSVSWYQQTPGQGLQFLFEYFSETQRNKGNFPGRFSGRQFSNSRSEMNVSTLELGDSALYLCASSLGTDKYTEAFFGQGTRLTVV.

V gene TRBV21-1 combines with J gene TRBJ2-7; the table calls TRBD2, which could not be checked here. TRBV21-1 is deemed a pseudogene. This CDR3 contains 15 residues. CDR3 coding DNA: TGTGCCAGCAGCAAAGATGAGACCTCGGGATACGAGCAGTACTTC. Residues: CASSKDETSGYEQYF.

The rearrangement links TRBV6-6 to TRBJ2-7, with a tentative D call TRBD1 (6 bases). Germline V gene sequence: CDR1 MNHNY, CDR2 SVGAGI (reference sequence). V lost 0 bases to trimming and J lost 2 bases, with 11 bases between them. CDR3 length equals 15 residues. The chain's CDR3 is CASSYSGAGPYEQYF. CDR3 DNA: TGTGCCAGCAGTTACTCGGGGGCAGGACCCTACGAGCAGTACTTC.

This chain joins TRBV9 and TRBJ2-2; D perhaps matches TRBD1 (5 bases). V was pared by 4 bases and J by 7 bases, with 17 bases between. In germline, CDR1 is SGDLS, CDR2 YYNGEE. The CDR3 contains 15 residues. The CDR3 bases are TGTGCCAGCAGCCCACGGTCCAGGGAAGGCGGGGAGCTGTTTTTT. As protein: CASSPRSREGGELFF.

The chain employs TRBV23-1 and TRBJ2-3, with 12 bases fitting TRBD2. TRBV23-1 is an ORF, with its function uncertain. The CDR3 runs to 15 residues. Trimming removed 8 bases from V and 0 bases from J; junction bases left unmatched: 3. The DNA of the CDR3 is TGCGCCAGCTTGACTAGCGGGAGAAGCACAGATACGCAGTATTTT. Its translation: CASLTSGRSTDTQYF.

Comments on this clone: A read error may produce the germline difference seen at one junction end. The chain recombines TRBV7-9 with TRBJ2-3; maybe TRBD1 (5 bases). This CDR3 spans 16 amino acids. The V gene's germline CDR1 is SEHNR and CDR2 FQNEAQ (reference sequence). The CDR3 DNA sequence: TGTTCCAGCAGCCGCGTACAGGCAACTAGCACAGATACGCAGTATTTT. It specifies CSSSRVQATSTDTQYF.

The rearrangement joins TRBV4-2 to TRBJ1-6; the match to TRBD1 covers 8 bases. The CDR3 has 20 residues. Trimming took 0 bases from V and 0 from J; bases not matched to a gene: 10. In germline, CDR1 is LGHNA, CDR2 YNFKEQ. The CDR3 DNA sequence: TGTGCCAGCAGCCAAGATAGGACAGGGCCTGAGAGCTCCTATAATTCACCCCTCCACTTT. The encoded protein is CASSQDRTGPESSYNSPLHF.

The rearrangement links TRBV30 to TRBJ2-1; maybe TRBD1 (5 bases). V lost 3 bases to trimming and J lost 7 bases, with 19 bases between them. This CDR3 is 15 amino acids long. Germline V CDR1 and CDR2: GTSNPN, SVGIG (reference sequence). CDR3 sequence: CAWRGYANRGNEQFF. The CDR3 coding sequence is TGTGCCTGGAGGGGGTACGCCAATAGGGGTAATGAGCAGTTCTTC.

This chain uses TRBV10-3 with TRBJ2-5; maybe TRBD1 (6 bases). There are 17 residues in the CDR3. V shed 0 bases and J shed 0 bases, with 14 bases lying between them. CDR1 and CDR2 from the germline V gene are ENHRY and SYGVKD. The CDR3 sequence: CAISESEQGPYQETQYF. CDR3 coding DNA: TGTGCCATCAGTGAGTCGGAGCAGGGGCCTTACCAAGAGACCCAGTACTTC.

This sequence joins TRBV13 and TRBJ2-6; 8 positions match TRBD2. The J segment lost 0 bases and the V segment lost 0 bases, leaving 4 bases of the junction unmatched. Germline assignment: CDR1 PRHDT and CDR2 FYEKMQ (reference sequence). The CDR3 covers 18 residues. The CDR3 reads CASSLGGLATSGANVLTF. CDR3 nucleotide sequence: TGTGCCAGCAGCTTAGGAGGACTAGCCACCTCTGGGGCCAACGTCCTGACTTTC.

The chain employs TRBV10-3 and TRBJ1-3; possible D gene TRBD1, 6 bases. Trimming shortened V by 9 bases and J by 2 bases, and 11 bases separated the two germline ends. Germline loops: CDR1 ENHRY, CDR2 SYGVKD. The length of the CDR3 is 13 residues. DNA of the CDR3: TGTGCCATAGGGACACCCGCTGGAAACACCATATATTTT. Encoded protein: CAIGTPAGNTIYF.

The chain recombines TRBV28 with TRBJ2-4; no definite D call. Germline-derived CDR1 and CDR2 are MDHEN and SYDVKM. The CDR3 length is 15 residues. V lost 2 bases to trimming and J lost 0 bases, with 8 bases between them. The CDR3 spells CASSLGGVAKNIQYF. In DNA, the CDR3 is TGTGCCAGCAGTTTAGGCGGCGTAGCCAAAAACATTCAGTACTTC.

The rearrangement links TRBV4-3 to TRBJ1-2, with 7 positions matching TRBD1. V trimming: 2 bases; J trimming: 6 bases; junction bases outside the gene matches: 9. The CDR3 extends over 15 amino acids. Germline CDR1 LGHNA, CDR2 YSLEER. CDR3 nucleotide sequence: TGCGCCAGCAGCCAAAAAGGCTGGGACAGCCATGGCTACACCTTC. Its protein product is CASSQKGWDSHGYTF.